The T cell receptor beta chain described here comes from a study of post-analysis software for immune sequencing data. Researchers reported that TCR beta cDNA libraries carried unique molecular identifiers. TCRdb passed the PCR reads through MiXCR, listing each CDR3 protein once. The sample shows approximately 250,000 distinct CDR3 sequences, about 38% of them seen only once. Study conclusions and caveats: By F measure, samples from a shared preparation batch strongly co-clustered. For normalized Chao1 diversity, multiple sclerosis patients scored significantly lower than controls did. A few TRBV segments, TRBV5-6, TRBV5-1 and TRBV20-1 among them, were found more frequent in patients than controls.

Looked up from germline, CDR1 is KGHSH and CDR2 is LQKENI. This CDR3 spans 15 amino acids. The V end was cut by 0 bases, the J end by 6 bases, with 13 bases between. This clonotype was found many times. Antigen unknown. This clonotype was sampled from a girl under 18 with multiple sclerosis. Specimen: blood. V gene TRBV18 combines with J gene TRBJ2-3; maybe TRBD2 (6 bases). The CDR3 DNA reads as TGTGCCAGCTCACCACCGGAACTAGCCGGGGATACGCAGTATTTT. It yields the protein CASSPPELAGDTQYF.